The source of this T cell receptor (beta chain) is a study of post-analysis software for immune sequencing data. Study-wide background: Relapsing-remitting, secondary progressive and progressive-relapsing forms made up the multiple sclerosis disease courses. Study results and caveats: When compared against controls, multiple sclerosis patients showed significantly lower normalized Chao1 diversity. Elevated frequency relative to controls characterized roughly five TRBV segments in patients, TRBV5-6, TRBV5-1 and TRBV20-1 among them.

This CDR3 has 16 residues. Germline CDR1 is LGHNA and CDR2 is YSLEER. V lost 0 bases, J lost 0 bases, and 12 bases lay in between. Researchers reported that TCR beta cDNA libraries carried unique molecular identifiers. Roughly 500,000 cDNA molecules were obtained per 1 to 10 million input T cells. In TCRdb, the PCR reads were re-called with MiXCR into one record per CDR3 protein. The table shows a few hundred thousand distinct CDR3 sequences, with approximately 39% occurring only once. This clonotype was seen a few times. The antigen is unknown. The specimen sequenced was blood. This chain joins TRBV4-3 and TRBJ2-7; D may be TRBD2 (5 bases). This TCR derives from a girl aged 2-9 years with multiple sclerosis. As DNA, the CDR3 is TGCGCCAGCAGCCAAGATGGGAGCCCTTACTCCTACGAGCAGTACTTC. Its translation: CASSQDGSPYSYEQYF.